The T cell receptor (beta chain) described here comes from a study of cytomegalovirus exposure and HLA in healthy donors. Overall study results and limits: A later analysis linked a missense DCLRE1C variant to TCR beta V- and J-gene trimming.

PCR used 60 Vbeta primers and 13 Jbeta primers. Sequenced by immunoSEQ multiplex PCR; TCRdb stores in-frame clones only, minus some. Among about 230,000 clones listed, about 85% were seen once. The CDR3 runs to 14 residues. Germline assignment: CDR1 MNHNS and CDR2 SASEGT. V dropped 1 base and J dropped 11; count of bases not matched to a gene: 10. This clone occurred a few times. Its target is not known. Source material: PBMCs. This clonotype originated in a girl aged 2 to 9 in good health and CMV-seronegative. This rearrangement joins TRBV6-1 to TRBJ2-5, with 7 bases identical to TRBD2. CDR3 DNA: TGTGCCAGCAGTGAAGTGTCCGGGACTACGCGGCAGTACTTC. Amino acids: CASSEVSGTTRQYF.